The present T cell receptor beta chain was sequenced within a study of shared clonotypes between healthy human individuals. TCRdb keeps only in-frame clones here, not all; method: immunoSEQ multiplex PCR. The sample has some 2,500,000 clones; roughly 93% are singletons. Per the germline V gene, CDR1 is SEHNR and CDR2 is FQNEAQ (reference sequence). CDR3 length: 18 amino acids. The V gene lost 5 bases and the J gene lost 4 bases, with 25 bases spanning the gap. The sequence came from a man aged 18-30 years in good health. Some clones in this sample may be carry-over from other donors' samples. Sequencing was performed on naive CD4+ T cells from PBMCs. Subset described: CD45RA+ positively selected. The V call is TRBV7-9, the J call TRBJ2-3; D is possibly TRBD2 (5 bases). The CDR3: CASSPRSRTLVIPDTQYF. CDR3 sequence (DNA): TGTGCCAGCAGCCCCAGGAGCCGGACTCTTGTCATCCCAGATACGCAGTATTTT.